Each of the 18 T cell receptor beta chains below was sequenced from the same sample in a study of T cell repertoires in aging, cancer and after chemotherapy. Peripheral blood genomic DNA, not sorted cells or RNA, was the template. A mixed TRB-A/B primer pool amplified rearranged TRB by multiplex touch-down PCR. Using its own MiXCR run on the multiplex PCR reads, TCRdb lists one record per CDR3 protein. The data contain 4,000 to 4,500 distinct CDR3 sequences, around 28% of them singletons. The sequenced material came from blood. Receptors originate from a human donor with a blood cancer.

The rearrangement uses TRBV7-4 and TRBJ2-3; D remains ambiguous. Trimming took off 2 bases at V and 5 bases at J, with 8 bases between the two ends. Germline-derived CDR1 and CDR2 are SGHVT and SQSDAQ. The CDR3 runs 13 residues. The CDR3 DNA reads TGTGCCAGCAGCTTAAGTGGTCAAGATACGCAGTATTTT. Protein product: CASSLSGQDTQYF.

This clonotype is judged medium-sized. This chain links TRBV29-1 with TRBJ2-7, with TRBD2 matching 7 bases. The V and J ends lost 1 base and 6 bases, in that order; junction bases with no gene match: 12. The CDR3 consists of 15 residues. Germline V gene data show CDR1 as SQVTM and CDR2 as ANQGSEA. This chain's CDR3 is CSVEVGGGVLSEQYF. In DNA form, the CDR3 reads TGCAGCGTTGAAGTGGGTGGGGGGGTACTAAGCGAGCAGTACTTC.

This clonotype appeared a few times. The genes are TRBV4-2 and TRBJ2-7; 9 positions match TRBD2. Trimming cost V 4 bases and J 4 bases; bases outside gene matches: 11. Germline V gene data show CDR1 as LGHNA and CDR2 as YNFKEQ. CDR3 length: 16 amino acids. The CDR3 spells CASSLYSGGPGYEQYF. CDR3 sequence (DNA): TGTGCCAGCAGCCTATATAGCGGGGGCCCGGGATACGAGCAGTACTTC.

This clonotype was seen a few times. This rearrangement joins TRBV19 to TRBJ2-2, with D perhaps matching TRBD1 or TRBD2 (5 bases each). Germline CDR1 is LNHDA and CDR2 is SQIVND (reference sequence). The CDR3 totals 14 residues. The ends were cut back, 3 bases at V and 4 bases at J, with 9 bases in the middle. The CDR3, as DNA: TGTGCCAGTAGTATGGGACCACCCACCGGGGAGCTGTTTTTT. It codes for CASSMGPPTGELFF. Variable domain in full (rest from reference TRBV19 and TRBJ2-2): DGGITQSPKYLFRKEGQNVTLSCEQNLNHDAMYWYRQDPGQGLRLIYYSQIVNDFQKGDIAEGYSVSREKKESFPLTVTSAQKNPTAFYLCASSMGPPTGELFFGEGSRLTVL.

The CDR3 is CASSFPNTDTQYF. The CDR3 DNA follows: TGTGCCAGCAGTTTCCCTAACACAGATACGCAGTATTTT. This chain links TRBV6-5 with TRBJ2-3; D gene unclear. V lost 4 bases and J 2 bases, leaving 7 bases between the germline ends. The germline V gene encodes CDR1 MNHEY and CDR2 SVGAGI. The CDR3 consists of 13 residues.

V gene TRBV21-1 combines with J gene TRBJ2-7; the tabulated D call, TRBD1, remains unverified against the DNA. TRBV21-1 is recorded as a pseudogene. This CDR3 has 13 residues. CDR3 DNA sequence: TGTGCCAGCAGCAGACAGGTCTCCTACGAGCAGTACTTC. It translates to CASSRQVSYEQYF.

This chain joins TRBV11-2 and TRBJ2-7, with D possibly being TRBD2 (6 bases). The germline V and J ends were trimmed by 7 bases and 10 bases, with 26 bases remaining between them. Germline assignment: CDR1 SGHAT and CDR2 FQNNGV. The CDR3 extends over 15 amino acids. In DNA, the CDR3 is TGTGCCAGCACTCAAAATATGGGGGGTGCCATACCACAGTACTTC. This gives the protein CASTQNMGGAIPQYF.

In regard to this clonotype: One end of the junction is discordant with germline, which a read error may explain. The V call is TRBV12-3 or TRBV12-4, the J call TRBJ2-1, with D unresolved. This CDR3 has 13 amino acids. In nucleotides, the CDR3 is TGTGACAGCAGTTTCTTTGACGGCAATGAGCAGTTCTTC. The encoded protein is CDSSFFDGNEQFF.

This clonotype is medium-sized in the sample. The rearrangement uses TRBV6-5 and TRBJ2-7; D is uncertain. The germline V gene encodes CDR1 MNHEY and CDR2 SVGAGI. The CDR3 spans 12 residues. The V end lost 5 bases, the J end lost 1 base, and 6 bases lay between the germline ends. CDR3 DNA sequence: TGTGCCAGCAGTGGGCCTTCCTACGAGCAGTACTTC. It is translated as CASSGPSYEQYF.

In its sample, this clonotype is medium-sized (0.01 to 0.1%). This rearrangement joins TRBV19 to TRBJ2-5, with D perhaps TRBD1 (6 bases). V dropped 3 bases and J dropped 3 bases, with 11 bases sitting between them. Germline CDR1 LNHDA, CDR2 SQIVND (reference sequence). This CDR3 is built from 14 residues. In nucleotides, the CDR3 is TGTGCCAGTAGTATGCACAGGGCTGAAGAGACCCAGTACTTC. Amino acids: CASSMHRAEETQYF.

The V call is TRBV10-3, the J call TRBJ2-1; 10 positions match TRBD2. Germline V gene sequence: CDR1 ENHRY, CDR2 SYGVKD. The J segment lost 6 bases and the V segment lost 6 bases, leaving 5 bases of the junction unmatched. The CDR3 covers 14 residues. CDR3 in DNA: TGTGCCATCAGGCCCACTAGCGGGACCAATGAGCAGTTCTTC. This gives the protein CAIRPTSGTNEQFF.

Note on this clonotype: This may stem from a read error, because a much larger clone lies one nucleotide away. This chain links TRBV29-1 with TRBJ2-3, with TRBD1 matching 7 bases. CDR1 is SQVTM, CDR2 ANQGSEA, per germline. This CDR3 spans 13 amino acids. Unmatched junction bases numbered 9, after V lost 7 bases and J lost 5 bases. The CDR3 sequence: CSAGDRGRDTQYF. CDR3 bases: TGCAGCGCTGGAGATAGGGGGCGAGATACGCAGTATTTT.

By share, this clonotype counts as large (0.1 to 1%). The chain links TRBV6-5 to TRBJ2-5; 7 bases line up with TRBD2. CDR1 is MNHEY and CDR2 is SVGAGI in the germline V gene. The CDR3 sequence is 13 residues long. V lost 6 bases to trimming and J lost 4 bases; unmatched junction nucleotides: 5. The chain's CDR3 is CASRPAGVETQYF. Here the CDR3 DNA reads TGTGCCAGCAGACCCGCGGGAGTAGAGACCCAGTACTTC.

Details on this clonotype: A junction end diverges from the germline sequence, so it may reflect a read error. The chain couples TRBV15 to TRBJ1-1; unclear D gene. This CDR3 comprises 15 residues. CDR1 and CDR2 from the germline V gene are LNHNV and YYDKDF (reference sequence). CDR3 coding DNA: TGTGCCATCAGCAGAGATATAAAGGTGAACACTGAAGCTTTCTTT. This gives the protein CAISRDIKVNTEAFF.

This clonotype occurred a few times. The chain carries TRBV7-2 and TRBJ1-1; tentatively, D is TRBD1 (5 bases). Trimming removed 4 bases at V and 8 bases at J, with 14 bases between. The germline CDR1 and CDR2 sequences are SGHTA and FQGNSA. The CDR3 covers 13 residues. The CDR3 region has the DNA TGTGCCAGCAGCTGGGGGGGGTGGACAGAAGCTTTCTTT. This translates into CASSWGGWTEAFF.

This chain connects TRBV20-1 to TRBJ1-5; D is unclear. V gave up 0 bases and J gave up 6 bases, with 12 bases separating them. CDR1 and CDR2 from the germline V gene are DFQATT and SNEGSKA (reference sequence). The CDR3 is 14 residues long. In DNA, the CDR3 is TGCAGTGCTAGAGATCGGGGTTCTGGTCAGCCCCAGCATTTT. Amino acid sequence: CSARDRGSGQPQHF.

This clonotype was seen only a few times. This rearrangement joins TRBV15 to TRBJ1-3; no reliable D call. Trimming removed 1 base at V and 0 bases at J, with 16 bases between. Germline V CDR1 and CDR2: LNHNV, YYDKDF (reference sequence). There are 18 residues in the CDR3. The CDR3 DNA is TGTGCCACCAGCAGAGGGGCAGGCTACCCAAGCTCTGGAAACACCATATATTTT. Residues: CATSRGAGYPSSGNTIYF. The full variable domain, with the rest looked up from reference TRBV15 and TRBJ1-3, is DAMVIQNPRYQVTQFGKPVTLSCSQTLNHNVMYWYQQKSSQAPKLLFHYYDKDFNNEADTPDNFQSRRPNTSFCFLDIRSPGLGDTAMYLCATSRGAGYPSSGNTIYFGEGSWLTVV.

V is TRBV7-4 and J is TRBJ2-1, with 7 bases fitting TRBD2. The germline V gene encodes CDR1 SGHVT and CDR2 SQSDAQ. The CDR3 has 13 residues. V lost 8 bases, J lost 3 bases, and 4 bases stayed unmatched. The CDR3 DNA follows: TGTGCCAGCCTAGCGGAGATCTACAATGAGCAGTTCTTC. This sequence encodes CASLAEIYNEQFF.